The rows below give T cell receptor beta chains drawn from one sample of a study of post-analysis software for immune sequencing data. TCRdb re-derived calls from the PCR reads in MiXCR, one entry per CDR3 protein. The sample lists about 190,000 distinct CDR3 sequences, around 30% seen once, with approximately 3.6% in the top ten. The sequencing sample was made of blood. These receptors were obtained from a girl aged 2-17 years with multiple sclerosis. CDR3s include the opening cysteine and the closing phenylalanine or tryptophan. D genes are given only for firm matches. Some rows have no size entry. The others give once, few or many, or a class for an expanded clone.

J gene: TRBJ2-1; V gene: TRBV6-1; clone size: NA; D gene: TRBD2; CDR3 protein: CASNQGTSIRNEQFF; CDR3 DNA: TGTGCCAGCAACCAAGGGACTAGCATTAGGAATGAGCAGTTCTTC
J gene: TRBJ1-1; V gene: TRBV7-9; clone size: NA; D gene: NA; CDR3 protein: CASSFSHRRNTEAFF; CDR3 DNA: TGTGCCAGCAGCTTCAGTCACCGTCGGAACACTGAAGCTTTCTTT
J gene: TRBJ1-5; V gene: TRBV6-5; clone size: few; D gene: TRBD1; CDR3 protein: CASSKDRDQPQHF; CDR3 DNA: TGTGCCAGCAGTAAGGACAGGGATCAGCCCCAGCATTTT
J gene: TRBJ1-5; V gene: TRBV11-2; clone size: NA; D gene: NA; CDR3 protein: CASSLGRVGHNQPQHF; CDR3 DNA: TGTGCCAGCAGCTTAGGAAGGGTGGGGCACAATCAGCCCCAGCATTTT
J gene: TRBJ1-1; V gene: TRBV5-1; clone size: many; D gene: NA; CDR3 protein: CASSLDGGGTEAFF; CDR3 DNA: TGCGCCAGCAGCTTGGATGGCGGGGGCACTGAAGCTTTCTTT
J gene: TRBJ2-7; V gene: TRBV6-5; clone size: many; D gene: TRBD2; CDR3 protein: CASSYAGGTSYEQYF; CDR3 DNA: TGTGCCAGCAGTTACGCGGGAGGGACCTCCTACGAGCAGTACTTC
J gene: TRBJ2-6; V gene: TRBV10-3; clone size: many; D gene: NA; CDR3 protein: CAIRDSSGANVLTF; CDR3 DNA: TGTGCCATCAGGGACAGCTCTGGGGCCAACGTCCTGACTTTC
J gene: TRBJ2-7; V gene: TRBV5-1; clone size: few; D gene: TRBD1; CDR3 protein: CASSPGTGALEQYF; CDR3 DNA: TGCGCCAGCAGCCCCGGGACAGGGGCCCTCGAGCAGTACTTC
J gene: TRBJ1-2; V gene: TRBV7-2; clone size: few; D gene: TRBD1; CDR3 protein: CAQGDGYTF; CDR3 DNA: TGTGCCCAGGGGGATGGCTACACCTTC
J gene: TRBJ2-2; V gene: TRBV2; clone size: NA; D gene: TRBD1; CDR3 protein: CASSGDRVQTGELFF; CDR3 DNA: TGTGCCAGCAGTGGGGACAGGGTTCAAACCGGGGAGCTGTTTTTT
J gene: TRBJ1-2; V gene: TRBV12-3/TRBV12-4; clone size: few; D gene: NA; CDR3 protein: CASRLTGGYTF; CDR3 DNA: TGTGCCAGCAGGTTAACAGGAGGCTACACCTTC
J gene: TRBJ2-1; V gene: TRBV5-1; clone size: many; D gene: NA; CDR3 protein: CASSLGPEGGAPYNEQFF; CDR3 DNA: TGCGCCAGCAGCTTGGGTCCGGAGGGCGGGGCCCCCTACAATGAGCAGTTCTTC
J gene: TRBJ1-2; V gene: TRBV9; clone size: many; D gene: NA; CDR3 protein: CASTGGIGSGYTF; CDR3 DNA: TGTGCCAGCACCGGAGGGATTGGGAGCGGCTACACCTTC
J gene: TRBJ2-2; V gene: TRBV20-1; clone size: NA; D gene: NA; CDR3 protein: CSARVRFRELNTGELFF; CDR3 DNA: TGCAGTGCTAGAGTCAGATTCCGGGAGCTGAACACCGGGGAGCTGTTTTTT
J gene: TRBJ2-7; V gene: TRBV2; clone size: NA; D gene: NA; CDR3 protein: CASTDFGSTYEQYF; CDR3 DNA: TGTGCCAGCACCGACTTCGGGTCGACCTACGAGCAGTACTTC
J gene: TRBJ1-4; V gene: TRBV20-1; clone size: few; D gene: NA; CDR3 protein: CSAPSGHLATNEKLFF; CDR3 DNA: TGCAGTGCTCCCTCCGGACACCTCGCAACTAATGAAAAACTGTTTTTT
J gene: TRBJ1-5; V gene: TRBV20-1; clone size: NA; D gene: NA; CDR3 protein: CSAPGGRGQPQHF; CDR3 DNA: TGCAGTGCTCCTGGAGGGAGAGGTCAGCCCCAGCATTTT
J gene: TRBJ2-3; V gene: TRBV20-1; clone size: NA; D gene: NA; CDR3 protein: CSAGADTQYF; CDR3 DNA: TGCAGTGCGGGGGCAGATACGCAGTATTTT
J gene: TRBJ1-5; V gene: TRBV7-2; clone size: few; D gene: NA; CDR3 protein: CASSPRAWGERQPQHF; CDR3 DNA: TGTGCCAGCAGCCCTAGGGCTTGGGGGGAACGGCAGCCCCAGCATTTT
J gene: TRBJ2-1; V gene: TRBV14; clone size: few; D gene: TRBD2; CDR3 protein: CASSQAIAGGSFRGYNEQFF; CDR3 DNA: TGTGCCAGCAGCCAAGCAATCGCGGGAGGGTCCTTCAGAGGCTACAATGAGCAGTTCTTC
J gene: TRBJ2-3; V gene: TRBV12-3/TRBV12-4; clone size: NA; D gene: NA; CDR3 protein: CASTPSEGGTDTQYF; CDR3 DNA: TGTGCCAGCACCCCCTCAGAGGGGGGAACAGATACGCAGTATTTT
J gene: TRBJ2-3; V gene: TRBV5-1; clone size: many; D gene: TRBD2; CDR3 protein: CASSFQASGRTDTQYF; CDR3 DNA: TGCGCCAGCAGCTTCCAGGCTAGCGGGAGAACAGATACGCAGTATTTT
J gene: TRBJ1-2; V gene: TRBV6-5; clone size: NA; D gene: TRBD1; CDR3 protein: CASRSLGTGGGYTF; CDR3 DNA: TGTGCCAGCAGGTCCCTCGGAACAGGGGGTGGCTACACCTTC
J gene: TRBJ1-2; V gene: TRBV6-5; clone size: NA; D gene: TRBD1; CDR3 protein: CASSPSTGKVYGYTF; CDR3 DNA: TGTGCCAGCAGTCCCTCGACAGGGAAGGTCTATGGCTACACCTTC
J gene: TRBJ1-4; V gene: TRBV7-9; clone size: few; D gene: NA; CDR3 protein: CASSLARATNEKLFF; CDR3 DNA: TGTGCCAGCAGCTTAGCGAGGGCAACTAATGAAAAACTGTTTTTT
J gene: TRBJ2-3; V gene: TRBV6-1; clone size: few; D gene: NA; CDR3 protein: CASSEWGIETDTQYF; CDR3 DNA: TGTGCCAGCAGTGAATGGGGGATTGAGACAGATACGCAGTATTTT
J gene: TRBJ2-7; V gene: TRBV5-1; clone size: NA; D gene: TRBD2; CDR3 protein: CASSLASSGGSYNEQYF; CDR3 DNA: TGCGCCAGCAGCTTGGCCAGTAGCGGGGGCTCCTACAATGAGCAGTACTTC
J gene: TRBJ2-5; V gene: TRBV28; clone size: NA; D gene: NA; CDR3 protein: CASTPAQEWGETQYF; CDR3 DNA: TGTGCCAGCACCCCAGCACAGGAATGGGGAGAGACCCAGTACTTC